What follows is one TCR beta chain and its context. Its antigen specificity is not known. No base quality information exists; no much larger clone differs at one position. This sample was taken from a study of T-cell reconstitution after alpha-beta-depleted transplantation in children (dated by TCRdb to the mid-2010s). Broadly, across the study: Using TCR repertoire profiling, the study followed T-cell immune reconstitution in a quantitative way in children after TCRalphabeta/CD19-depleted allogeneic hematopoietic cell transplantation.

The treatment or condition label on this specimen signifies: allogeneic hematopoietic cell transplantation with graft depleted of TCRalphabeta T cells and CD19 B cells. TCRalphabeta/CD19-depleted allogeneic hematopoietic cell grafts were given to the transplant recipients, all of whom were children. Overall study outcomes, separate from this receptor: Over subsequent months, a decline in hyperexpanded clone frequencies was noted, and after one year, T-cell counts and TCRbeta diversity were mostly ascribed to newly produced T cells. The apparently early alphabetaT-cell count recovery about two months after transplant was reportedly dependent on only several hundred rapidly expanded clones derived from non-depleted graft cells. In some patients, high TCRbeta diversity at day 60 was attributed to recipient T cells and intrathymic progenitors that had survived conditioning.

V loses 4 bases, J loses 7 bases, and the germline ends lie 14 bases apart. Measured from the cysteine to the phenylalanine, the CDR3 is 13 residues long. CDR3 DNA is the only sequence kept; it has 39 bases, read in frame from the first base. The germline V gene gives CDR1 as SGHDN and CDR2 as FVKESK. Library prep was done by PCR. The instrument given in TCRdb is Illumina HiSeq 2500. TCR library preparation used molecular barcoding, with unique molecular identifiers applied to normalize quantification of the TCRbeta repertoire. TCRdb's own reprocessing of the public reads used fastp at Q25 and MiXCR and kept productive beta chains. Records with the same CDR3 protein are collapsed into one entry carrying the most frequent genes and DNA. Recorded for this sample are about 980,000 distinct CDR3 sequences; about 26% of them occurred a single time. The top ten constitute over 25% of the sample.

This specimen was PBMCs, mostly from graft donor cells, taken 360 days after TCRalphabeta/CD19-depleted stem cell transplant. The chain employs TRBV14 and TRBJ2-7; the D gene cannot be resolved reliably. The receptor was derived from a boy under two years old who had a stem cell transplant for SCID, so the T cells may come from the graft donor. CDR3 region: CASSPGRAREQYF. The DNA reads TGTGCCAGCAGCCCCGGTAGGGCGAGGGAGCAGTACTTC.